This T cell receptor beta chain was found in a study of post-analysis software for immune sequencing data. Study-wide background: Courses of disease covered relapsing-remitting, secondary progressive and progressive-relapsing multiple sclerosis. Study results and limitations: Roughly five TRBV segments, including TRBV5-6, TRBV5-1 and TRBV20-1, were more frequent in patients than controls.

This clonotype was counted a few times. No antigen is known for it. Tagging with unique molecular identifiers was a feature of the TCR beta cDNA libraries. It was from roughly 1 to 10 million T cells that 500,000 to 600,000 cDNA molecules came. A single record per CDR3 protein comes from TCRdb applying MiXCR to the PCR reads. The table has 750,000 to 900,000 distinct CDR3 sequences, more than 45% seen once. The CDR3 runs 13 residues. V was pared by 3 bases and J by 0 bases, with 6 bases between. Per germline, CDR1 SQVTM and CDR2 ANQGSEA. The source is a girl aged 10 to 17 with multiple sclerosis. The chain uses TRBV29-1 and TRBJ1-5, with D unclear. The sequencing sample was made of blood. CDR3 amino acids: CSVERVSNQPQHF. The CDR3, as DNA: TGCAGCGTTGAGCGGGTTAGCAATCAGCCCCAGCATTTT. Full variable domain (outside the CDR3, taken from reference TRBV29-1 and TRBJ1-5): SAVISQKPSRDICQRGTSLTIQCQVDSQVTMMFWYRQQPGQSLTLIATANQGSEATYESGFVIDKFPISRPNLTFSTLTVSNMSPEDSSIYLCSVERVSNQPQHFGDGTRLSIL.